This passage covers 18 T cell receptor beta chains from one sample sequenced in a study of cytomegalovirus exposure and HLA in healthy donors. PCR was performed using 60 Vbeta and 13 Jbeta primers. Repertoires were generated with immunoSEQ multiplex PCR, while TCRdb's copy carries only in-frame clones and drops some. Found here are tens of thousands of clones, around 76% of them singletons; the top ten hold 3% to 3.5%. Sample: PBMCs. Source of these receptors: a man aged 18 to 29 in good health and CMV-seronegative.

The chain employs TRBV5-5 and TRBJ2-7; no definite D call. Trimming took off 5 bases at V and 2 bases at J, with 14 bases between the two ends. This CDR3 spans 14 amino acids. Germline assignment: CDR1 SGHKS and CDR2 YYEKEE (reference sequence). CDR3 residues: CASRRETPPYEQYF. For the CDR3, the DNA is TGTGCCAGCAGGAGAGAAACCCCACCCTACGAGCAGTACTTC.

On this clone: The junction departs from germline at one end; a sequencing error may be responsible. The chain combines TRBV29-1 with TRBJ2-1, with 8 bases aligning to TRBD2. This CDR3 is built from 13 residues. Germline lookup yields CDR1 SQVTM and CDR2 ANQGSEA. The CDR3 coding sequence is TGCAGCGCTGAACGGGGGGGCCGCAATGAGCAGTTCTTC. Protein: CSAERGGRNEQFF.

The rearrangement joins TRBV5-6 to TRBJ2-5; 10 bases are a match to TRBD1. The trim removed 0 bases at V and 2 bases at J, leaving 4 bases unmatched. This CDR3 spans 16 amino acids. Per the germline V gene, CDR1 is SGHDT and CDR2 is YYEEEE. The CDR3 DNA is TGTGCCAGCAGCTTGGCCCGGGGACAGGGGCAAGAGACCCAGTACTTC. Translation: CASSLARGQGQETQYF.

The genes are TRBV28 and TRBJ2-3; TRBD1 might be the D (5 bases). V lost 4 bases, J lost 1 base, and 12 bases lay in between. Germline CDR1 reads MDHEN; CDR2 reads SYDVKM. This CDR3 has 15 amino acids. The DNA for the CDR3 is TGTGCCAGCAGTTCTCAGGGAAGGGGCACAGATACGCAGTATTTT. This translates into CASSSQGRGTDTQYF.

The gene calls are TRBV14 and TRBJ2-7; weak D call: TRBD1 (5 bases). The germline CDR1 and CDR2 sequences are SGHDN and FVKESK. Trimming removed 0 bases from V and 7 bases from J, with 19 bases in between. The CDR3 is 16 amino acids. This chain's CDR3 is CASSQDLGRLSTEQYF. The CDR3 DNA is TGTGCCAGCAGCCAAGATTTGGGGCGGCTGTCAACTGAGCAGTACTTC.

The CDR3 nucleotides read TGCGCCAGCAGCCGCGGGCTGTCCTACAATGAGCAGTTCTTC. This gives the protein CASSRGLSYNEQFF. V gene TRBV5-1 combines with J gene TRBJ2-1, with D perhaps TRBD2 (5 bases). Germline V gene data show CDR1 as SGHRS and CDR2 as YFSETQ. The CDR3 spans 14 residues. V lost 4 bases to trimming and J lost 1 base, with 9 bases between them.

The rearrangement links TRBV30 to TRBJ2-5; 9 nucleotides line up with TRBD1. This CDR3 contains 13 residues. The V gene's germline CDR1 is GTSNPN and CDR2 SVGIG (reference sequence). J gave up 2 bases and V 3 bases, and 1 base lay outside the gene matches. CDR3 nucleotide sequence: TGTGCCTGGAGCGGGACAGGGCAAGAGACCCAGTACTTC. Translated, it gives CAWSGTGQETQYF.

This chain uses TRBV5-1 with TRBJ2-7, with D perhaps TRBD1 (5 bases). The CDR3 length is 15 residues. Germline CDR1 SGHRS, CDR2 YFSETQ. Trimming took off 0 bases at V and 0 bases at J, with 10 bases between the two ends. CDR3 DNA: TGCGCCAGCAGCTTGGGCCGAGACAGCTCCTACGAGCAGTACGTC. Its protein product is CASSLGRDSSYEQYV.

In its sample, this clone was seen once. J is TRBJ2-3 and V is TRBV11-2, with 7 positions matching TRBD2. The CDR3 loop spans 17 amino acids. Germline V CDR1 and CDR2: SGHAT, FQNNGV. V shed 5 bases, J shed 8 bases, and the junction held 19 bases outside the gene matches. This chain's CDR3 is CASSLHRFGEGISTQYF. The DNA of the CDR3 is TGTGCCAGCAGCCTCCACCGTTTTGGGGAGGGAATAAGTACGCAGTATTTT.

The chain carries TRBV28 and TRBJ1-1, with D maybe TRBD1 (5 bases). V lost 8 bases, J lost 1 base, and 14 bases lay in between. The CDR3 covers 14 residues. Germline V gene data show CDR1 as MDHEN and CDR2 as SYDVKM. Here the CDR3 reads CASSGGGRNTEAFF. CDR3 coding DNA: TGTGCCAGCTCCGGGGGTGGGAGGAACACTGAAGCTTTCTTT.

The gene calls are TRBV5-4 and TRBJ1-1; D uncertain. CDR3 length: 15 residues. Germline lookup yields CDR1 SGHNT and CDR2 YYREEE (reference sequence). V gave up 0 bases and J gave up 4 bases, with 13 bases separating them. CDR3 sequence reads: CASSLGSSRGTEAFF. The CDR3 region has the DNA TGTGCCAGCAGCTTGGGATCCTCCCGGGGCACTGAAGCTTTCTTT. The variable domain in full, with the rest retrieved from reference TRBV5-4 and TRBJ1-1, is ETGVTQSPTHLIKTRGQQVTLRCSSQSGHNTVSWYQQALGQGPQFIFQYYREEENGRGNFPPRFSGLQFPNYSSELNVNALELDDSALYLCASSLGSSRGTEAFFGQGTRLTVV.

V usage is TRBV30 and J usage is TRBJ1-2; no reliable D call. The CDR3 has 14 amino acids. Germline V lookup: CDR1 GTSNPN, CDR2 SVGIG (reference sequence). The V end lost 5 bases, the J end lost 4 bases, and 17 bases lay between the germline ends. CDR3 coding DNA: TGTGCCTGGGAAAACGGGTATTCGGGCTATGGCTACACCTTC. This sequence encodes CAWENGYSGYGYTF. Supplemented by reference TRBV30 and TRBJ1-2, the full variable domain reads SQTIHQWPATLVQPVGSPLSLECTVEGTSNPNLYWYRQAAGRGLQLLFYSVGIGQISSEVPQNLSASRPQDRQFILSSKKLLLSDSGFYLCAWENGYSGYGYTFGSGTRLTVV.

CDR3 in DNA: TGTGCCAGCAGCCAAGTCGTAAGGGCCAACGTCCTGACTTTC. It yields the protein CASSQVVRANVLTF. The rearrangement links TRBV14 to TRBJ2-6; no clear D. The V gene lost 1 base and the J gene lost 5 bases, with 6 bases spanning the gap. CDR3 length equals 14 residues. Germline values: CDR1 SGHDN, CDR2 FVKESK.

The DNA of the CDR3 is TGTGCCAGCAGCGTGGGAGGGAACTATGGCTACACCTTC. Translating it yields CASSVGGNYGYTF. This rearrangement joins TRBV9 to TRBJ1-2; the D is unclear. CDR3 length equals 13 residues. The V gene lost 2 bases and the J gene lost 2 bases, with 7 bases spanning the gap. Germline CDR1 reads SGDLS; CDR2 reads YYNGEE.

The chain couples TRBV5-1 to TRBJ2-7, with a tentative D call TRBD2 (6 bases). The germline V gene has CDR1 SGHRS and CDR2 YFSETQ. CDR3 length: 14 amino acids. V lost 0 bases and J 2 bases, leaving 9 bases between the germline ends. This chain's CDR3 is CASSLAPGAYEQYF. The CDR3 region has the DNA TGCGCCAGCAGCTTGGCTCCGGGAGCCTACGAGCAGTACTTC.

This sequence joins TRBV19 and TRBJ2-5; TRBD1 might be the D (5 bases). V lost 4 bases and J lost 5, with 14 bases in between. Germline V gives CDR1 LNHDA, CDR2 SQIVND (reference sequence). This CDR3 has 14 amino acids. CDR3 loop: CASSTGHGQETQYF. Written as DNA, the CDR3 is TGTGCCAGTAGTACCGGACACGGCCAGGAGACCCAGTACTTC.

The chain combines TRBV6-1 with TRBJ2-2; possibly TRBD2 for D (6 bases). The germline V gene encodes CDR1 MNHNS and CDR2 SASEGT. The V and J ends lost 6 bases and 6 bases respectively, with 14 bases between them. This CDR3 has 14 residues. The CDR3 spells CASRRSGSPGELFF. The CDR3 DNA follows: TGTGCCAGCAGAAGATCCGGGAGTCCCGGGGAGCTGTTTTTT.

The V and J genes are TRBV19 and TRBJ2-1; possibly TRBD2 for D (6 bases). Germline loops: CDR1 LNHDA, CDR2 SQIVND (reference sequence). Trimming shortened V by 8 bases and J by 1 base, and 12 bases separated the two germline ends. The CDR3 sequence is 14 residues long. CDR3: CASRRGRSYNEQFF. The CDR3 bases are TGTGCCAGTCGACGGGGGAGGTCCTACAATGAGCAGTTCTTC.